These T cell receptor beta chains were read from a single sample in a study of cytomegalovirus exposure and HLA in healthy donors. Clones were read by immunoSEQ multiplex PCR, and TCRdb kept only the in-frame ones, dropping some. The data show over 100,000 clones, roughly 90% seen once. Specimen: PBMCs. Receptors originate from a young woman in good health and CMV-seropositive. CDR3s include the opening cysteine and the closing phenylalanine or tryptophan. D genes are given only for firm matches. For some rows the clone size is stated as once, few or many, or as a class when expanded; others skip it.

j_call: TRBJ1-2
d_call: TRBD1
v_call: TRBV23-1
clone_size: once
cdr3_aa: CASSHTTLPGQGAGGYTF
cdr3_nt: TGCGCCAGCAGTCACACCACCCTACCGGGACAGGGGGCCGGGGGCTACACCTTC

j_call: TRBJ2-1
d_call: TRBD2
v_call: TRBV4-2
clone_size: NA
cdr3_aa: CASSQDLLAGEQFF
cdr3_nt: TGTGCCAGCAGCCAAGATCTACTAGCGGGGGAGCAGTTCTTC

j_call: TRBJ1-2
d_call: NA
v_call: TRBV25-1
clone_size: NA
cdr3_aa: CASSYSGTNSGYTF
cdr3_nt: TGTGCCAGCAGTTACTCCGGGACAAATAGTGGCTACACCTTC

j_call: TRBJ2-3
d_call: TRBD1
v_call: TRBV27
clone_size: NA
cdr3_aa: CASMGQGAGTDTQYF
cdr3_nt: TGTGCCAGCATGGGGCAGGGGGCGGGCACAGATACGCAGTATTTT

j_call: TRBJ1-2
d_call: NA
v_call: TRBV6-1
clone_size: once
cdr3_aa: CASSEVAGPYGYTF
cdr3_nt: TGTGCCAGCAGTGAAGTCGCAGGGCCCTATGGCTACACCTTC

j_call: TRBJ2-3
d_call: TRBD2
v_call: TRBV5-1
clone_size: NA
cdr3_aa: CASWAGAIDTQYF
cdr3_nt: TGCGCCAGCTGGGCGGGAGCTATAGATACGCAGTATTTT

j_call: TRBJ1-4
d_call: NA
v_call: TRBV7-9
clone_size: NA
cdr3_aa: CASSSTREGNEKLFF
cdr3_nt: TGTGCCAGCAGCTCCACCCGGGAGGGTAATGAAAAACTGTTTTTT

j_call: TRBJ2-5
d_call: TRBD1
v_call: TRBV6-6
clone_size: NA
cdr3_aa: CASSPTDRGLWETQYF
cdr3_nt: TGTGCCAGCAGCCCTACGGATAGGGGGCTTTGGGAGACCCAGTACTTC

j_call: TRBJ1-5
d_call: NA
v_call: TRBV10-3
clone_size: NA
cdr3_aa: CAISESFQPQHF
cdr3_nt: TGTGCCATCAGTGAGTCCTTTCAGCCCCAGCATTTT

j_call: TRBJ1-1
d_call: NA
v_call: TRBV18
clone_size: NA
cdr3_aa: CASSPQDLPTEAFF
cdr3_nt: TGTGCCAGCTCACCTCAGGATCTACCGACTGAAGCTTTCTTT

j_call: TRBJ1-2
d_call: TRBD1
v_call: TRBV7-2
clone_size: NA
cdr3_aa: CASSLARGDRVRSYTF
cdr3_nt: TGTGCCAGCAGCTTAGCCCGGGGGGACAGGGTAAGAAGCTACACCTTC

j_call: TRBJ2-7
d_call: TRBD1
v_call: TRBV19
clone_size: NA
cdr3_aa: CASSTGTGMEVYEQYF
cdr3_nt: TGTGCCAGTAGCACCGGGACAGGGATGGAGGTCTACGAGCAGTACTTC

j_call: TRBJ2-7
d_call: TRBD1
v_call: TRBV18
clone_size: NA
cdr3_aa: CASSRTGFEQYF
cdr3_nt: TGTGCCAGCTCTCGGACAGGGTTCGAGCAGTACTTC

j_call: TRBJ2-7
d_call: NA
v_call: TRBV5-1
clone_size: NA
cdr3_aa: CASSLDGAGSAEQYF
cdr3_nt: TGCGCCAGCAGCTTGGACGGGGCGGGGTCGGCCGAGCAGTACTTC

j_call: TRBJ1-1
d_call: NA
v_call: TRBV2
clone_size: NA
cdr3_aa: CASSIQWNTEAFF
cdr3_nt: TGTGCCAGCAGTATTCAGTGGAACACTGAAGCTTTCTTT

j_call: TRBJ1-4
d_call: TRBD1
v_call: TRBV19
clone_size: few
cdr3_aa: CASSIPGRDRALF
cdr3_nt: TGTGCCAGTAGTATCCCGGGCAGGGACAGGGCCCTCTTT

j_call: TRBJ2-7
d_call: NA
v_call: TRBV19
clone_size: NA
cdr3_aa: CASSFSAGYYEQYF
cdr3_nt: TGTGCCAGTAGTTTCTCCGCAGGGTACTACGAGCAGTACTTC

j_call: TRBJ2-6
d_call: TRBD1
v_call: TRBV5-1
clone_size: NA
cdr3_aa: CASSPPGTGVSGANVLTF
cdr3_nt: TGCGCCAGCAGCCCCCCGGGGACAGGGGTCTCTGGGGCCAACGTCCTGACTTTC

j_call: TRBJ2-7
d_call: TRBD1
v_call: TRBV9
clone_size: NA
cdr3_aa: CASSVDETGAYEQYF
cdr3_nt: TGTGCCAGCAGCGTAGATGAGACAGGGGCCTACGAGCAGTACTTC

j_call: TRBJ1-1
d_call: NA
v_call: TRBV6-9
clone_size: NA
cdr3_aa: CASSYLQGTNTEAFF
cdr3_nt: TGTGCCAGCAGTTATCTCCAGGGGACGAACACTGAAGCTTTCTTT

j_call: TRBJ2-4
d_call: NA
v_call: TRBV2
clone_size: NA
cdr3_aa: CASNQGNIQYF
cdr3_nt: TGTGCCAGCAATCAGGGAAACATTCAGTACTTC

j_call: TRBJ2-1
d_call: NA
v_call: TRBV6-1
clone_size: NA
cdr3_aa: CASRPNQEDNEQFF
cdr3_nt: TGTGCCAGCAGGCCGAACCAGGAAGACAATGAGCAGTTCTTC